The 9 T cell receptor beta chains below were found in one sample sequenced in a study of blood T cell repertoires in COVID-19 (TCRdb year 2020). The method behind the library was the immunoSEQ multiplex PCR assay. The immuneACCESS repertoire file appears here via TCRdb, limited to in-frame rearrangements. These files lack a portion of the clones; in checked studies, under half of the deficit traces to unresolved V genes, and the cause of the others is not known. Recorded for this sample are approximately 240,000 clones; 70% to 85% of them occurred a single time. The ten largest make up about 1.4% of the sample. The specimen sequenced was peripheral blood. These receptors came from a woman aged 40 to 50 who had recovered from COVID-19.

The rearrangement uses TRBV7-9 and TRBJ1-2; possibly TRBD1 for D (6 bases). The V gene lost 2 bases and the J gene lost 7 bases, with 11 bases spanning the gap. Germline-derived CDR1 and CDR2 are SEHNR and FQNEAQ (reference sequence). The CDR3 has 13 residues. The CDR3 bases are TGTGCCAGCAGCTTATACGTGGACAGTGGCTACACCTTC. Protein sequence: CASSLYVDSGYTF. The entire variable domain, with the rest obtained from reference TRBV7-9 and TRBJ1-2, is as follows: DTGVSQNPRHKITKRGQNVTFRCDPISEHNRLYWYRQTLGQGPEFLTYFQNEAQLEKSRLLSDRFSAERPKGSFSTLEIQRTEQGDSAMYLCASSLYVDSGYTFGSGTRLTVV.

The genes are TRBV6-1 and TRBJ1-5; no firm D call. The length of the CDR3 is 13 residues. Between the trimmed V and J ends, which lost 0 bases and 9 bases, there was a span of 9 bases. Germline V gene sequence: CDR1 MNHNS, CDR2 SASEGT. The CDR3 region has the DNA TGTGCCAGCAGTGAAGCTCTAGCCCGGCCCCAGCATTTT. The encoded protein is CASSEALARPQHF.

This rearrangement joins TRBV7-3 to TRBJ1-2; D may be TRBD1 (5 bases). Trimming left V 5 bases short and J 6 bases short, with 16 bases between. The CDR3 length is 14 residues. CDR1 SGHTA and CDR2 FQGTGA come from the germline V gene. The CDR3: CASSKGMAGDGYTF. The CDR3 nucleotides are TGTGCCAGCAGCAAGGGGATGGCGGGAGATGGCTACACCTTC. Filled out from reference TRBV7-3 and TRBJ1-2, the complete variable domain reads GAGVSQTPSNKVTEKGKYVELRCDPISGHTALYWYRQSLGQGPEFLIYFQGTGAADDSGLPNDRFFAVRPEGSVSTLKIQRTERGDSAVYLCASSKGMAGDGYTFGSGTRLTVV.

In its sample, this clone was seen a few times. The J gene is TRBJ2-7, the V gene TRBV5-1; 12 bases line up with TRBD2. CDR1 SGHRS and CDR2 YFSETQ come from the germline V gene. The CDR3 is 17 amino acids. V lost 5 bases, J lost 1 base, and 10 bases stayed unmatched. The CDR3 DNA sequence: TGCGCCAGCAGAGGGCTAGCGGGGGGGCCCGGTTCCTACGAGCAGTACTTC. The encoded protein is CASRGLAGGPGSYEQYF. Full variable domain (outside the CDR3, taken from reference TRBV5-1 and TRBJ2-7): KAGVTQTPRYLIKTRGQQVTLSCSPISGHRSVSWYQQTPGQGLQFLFEYFSETQRNKGNFPGRFSGRQFSNSRSEMNVSTLELGDSALYLCASRGLAGGPGSYEQYFGPGTRLTVT.

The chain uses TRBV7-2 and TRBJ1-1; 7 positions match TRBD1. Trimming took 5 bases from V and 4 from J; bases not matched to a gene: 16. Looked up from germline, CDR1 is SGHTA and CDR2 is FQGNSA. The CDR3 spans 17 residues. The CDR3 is CASSPGGFQVKSTEAFF. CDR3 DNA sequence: TGTGCCAGCAGCCCAGGGGGGTTTCAGGTGAAGTCCACTGAAGCTTTCTTT.

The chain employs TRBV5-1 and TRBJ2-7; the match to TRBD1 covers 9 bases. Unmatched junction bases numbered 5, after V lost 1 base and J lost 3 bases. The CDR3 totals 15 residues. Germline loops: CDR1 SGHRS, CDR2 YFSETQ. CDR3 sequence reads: CASSLFPGQGYEQYF. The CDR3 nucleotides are TGCGCCAGCAGCTTGTTCCCGGGACAGGGCTACGAGCAGTACTTC.

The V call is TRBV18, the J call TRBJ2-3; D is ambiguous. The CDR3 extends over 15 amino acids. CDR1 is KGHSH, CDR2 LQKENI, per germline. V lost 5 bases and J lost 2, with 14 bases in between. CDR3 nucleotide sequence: TGTGCCAGCTCATCACTCTACGAAGCCACAGATACGCAGTATTTT. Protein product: CASSSLYEATDTQYF.

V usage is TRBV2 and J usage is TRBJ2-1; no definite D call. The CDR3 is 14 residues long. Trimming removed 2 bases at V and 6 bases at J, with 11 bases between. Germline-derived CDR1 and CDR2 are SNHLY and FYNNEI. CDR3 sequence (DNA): TGTGCCAGCAGTGAAACCCTACTTCTCAATGAGCAGTTCTTC. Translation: CASSETLLLNEQFF.

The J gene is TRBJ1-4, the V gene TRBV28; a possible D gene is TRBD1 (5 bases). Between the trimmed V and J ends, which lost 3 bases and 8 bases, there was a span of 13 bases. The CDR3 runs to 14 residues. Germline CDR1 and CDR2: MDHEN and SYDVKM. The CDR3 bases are TGTGCCAGCAGTTTGGTGGCAGGGAGGGAAAAACTGTTTTTT. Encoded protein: CASSLVAGREKLFF.